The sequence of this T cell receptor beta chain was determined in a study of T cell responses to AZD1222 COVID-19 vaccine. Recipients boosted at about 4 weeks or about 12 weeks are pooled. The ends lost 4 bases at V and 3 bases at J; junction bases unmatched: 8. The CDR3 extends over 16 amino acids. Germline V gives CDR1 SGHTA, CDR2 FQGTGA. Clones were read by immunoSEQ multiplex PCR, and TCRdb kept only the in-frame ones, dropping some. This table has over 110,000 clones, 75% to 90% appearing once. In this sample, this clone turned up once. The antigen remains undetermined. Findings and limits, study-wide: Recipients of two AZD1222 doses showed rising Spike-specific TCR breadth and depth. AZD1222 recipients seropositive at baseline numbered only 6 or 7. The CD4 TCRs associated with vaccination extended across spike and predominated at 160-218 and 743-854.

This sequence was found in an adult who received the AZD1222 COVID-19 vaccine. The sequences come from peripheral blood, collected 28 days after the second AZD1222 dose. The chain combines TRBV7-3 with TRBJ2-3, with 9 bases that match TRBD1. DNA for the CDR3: TGTGCCAGCAGCTCAACCGGGACAGGGAAGACAGATACGCAGTATTTT. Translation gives CASSSTGTGKTDTQYF.